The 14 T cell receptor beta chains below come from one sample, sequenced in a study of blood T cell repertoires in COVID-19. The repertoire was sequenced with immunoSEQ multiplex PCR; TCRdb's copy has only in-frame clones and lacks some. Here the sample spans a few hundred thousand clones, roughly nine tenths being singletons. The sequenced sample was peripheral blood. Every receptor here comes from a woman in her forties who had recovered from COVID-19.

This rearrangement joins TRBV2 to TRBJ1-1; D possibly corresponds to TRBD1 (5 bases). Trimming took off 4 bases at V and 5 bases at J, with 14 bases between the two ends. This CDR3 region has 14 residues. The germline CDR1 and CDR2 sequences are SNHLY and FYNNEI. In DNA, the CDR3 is TGTGCCAGCAGTGGGCAATTGGGGGGGACTGAAGCTTTCTTT. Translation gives CASSGQLGGTEAFF. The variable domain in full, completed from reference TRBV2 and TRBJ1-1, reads EPEVTQTPSHQVTQMGQEVILRCVPISNHLYFYWYRQILGQKVEFLVSFYNNEISEKSEIFDDQFSVERPDGSNFTLKIRSTKLEDSAMYFCASSGQLGGTEAFFGQGTRLTVV.

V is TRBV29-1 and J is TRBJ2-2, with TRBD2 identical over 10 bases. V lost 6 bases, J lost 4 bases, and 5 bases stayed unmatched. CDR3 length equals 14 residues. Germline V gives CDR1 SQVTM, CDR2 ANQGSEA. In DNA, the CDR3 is TGCAGCGTCAGACTAGCGGGTGGCACCGGGGAGCTGTTTTTT. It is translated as CSVRLAGGTGELFF.

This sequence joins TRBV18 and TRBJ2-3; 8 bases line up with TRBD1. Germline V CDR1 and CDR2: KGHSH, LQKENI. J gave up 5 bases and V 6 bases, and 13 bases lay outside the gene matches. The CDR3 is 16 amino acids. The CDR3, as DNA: TGTGCCAGCTCGCCCCCAGGGGGCGGGTTCGGAGATACGCAGTATTTT. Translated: CASSPPGGGFGDTQYF.

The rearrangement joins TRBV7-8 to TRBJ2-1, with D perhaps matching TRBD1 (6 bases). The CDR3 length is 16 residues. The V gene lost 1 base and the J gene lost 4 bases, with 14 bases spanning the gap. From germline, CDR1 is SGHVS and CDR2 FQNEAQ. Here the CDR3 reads CASSLVGTQVYNEQFF. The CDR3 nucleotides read TGTGCCAGCAGCTTAGTGGGGACACAGGTGTACAATGAGCAGTTCTTC.

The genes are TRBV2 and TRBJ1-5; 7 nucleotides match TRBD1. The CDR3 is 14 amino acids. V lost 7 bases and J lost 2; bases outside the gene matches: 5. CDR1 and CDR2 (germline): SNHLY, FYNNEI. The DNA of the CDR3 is TGTGCCAGCAATACAGGGGTGGGCAATCAGCCCCAGCATTTT. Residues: CASNTGVGNQPQHF.

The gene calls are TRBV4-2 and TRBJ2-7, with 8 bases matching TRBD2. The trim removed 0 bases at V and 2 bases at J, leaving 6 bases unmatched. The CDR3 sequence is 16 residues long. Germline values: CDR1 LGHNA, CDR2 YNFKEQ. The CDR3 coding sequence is TGTGCCAGCAGCCAAGATACAGGACTAGCCACCTACGAGCAGTACTTC. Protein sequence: CASSQDTGLATYEQYF.

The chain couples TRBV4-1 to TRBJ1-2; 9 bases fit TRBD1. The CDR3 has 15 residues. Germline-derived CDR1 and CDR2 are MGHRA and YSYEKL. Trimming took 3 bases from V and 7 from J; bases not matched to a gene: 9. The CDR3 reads CASSQTGTGSSGYTF. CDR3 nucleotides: TGCGCCAGCAGCCAGACCGGGACAGGGAGTAGTGGCTACACCTTC.

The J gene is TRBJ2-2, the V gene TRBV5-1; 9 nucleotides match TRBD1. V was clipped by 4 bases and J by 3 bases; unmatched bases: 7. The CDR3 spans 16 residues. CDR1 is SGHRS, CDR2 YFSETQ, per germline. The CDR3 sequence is CASSPPGQGYTGELFF. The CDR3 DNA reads TGCGCCAGCAGCCCACCGGGACAGGGTTACACCGGGGAGCTGTTTTTT.

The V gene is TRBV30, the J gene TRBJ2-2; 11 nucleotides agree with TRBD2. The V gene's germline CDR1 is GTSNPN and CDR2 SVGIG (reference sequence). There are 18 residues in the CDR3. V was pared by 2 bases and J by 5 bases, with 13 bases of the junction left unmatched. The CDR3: CAWSQLTFGLAGTGELFF. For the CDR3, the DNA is TGTGCCTGGAGTCAACTTACATTCGGACTAGCGGGTACCGGGGAGCTGTTTTTT. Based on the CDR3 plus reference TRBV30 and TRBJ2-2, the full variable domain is SQTIHQWPATLVQPVGSPLSLECTVEGTSNPNLYWYRQAAGRGLQLLFYSVGIGQISSEVPQNLSASRPQDRQFILSSKKLLLSDSGFYLCAWSQLTFGLAGTGELFFGEGSRLTVL.

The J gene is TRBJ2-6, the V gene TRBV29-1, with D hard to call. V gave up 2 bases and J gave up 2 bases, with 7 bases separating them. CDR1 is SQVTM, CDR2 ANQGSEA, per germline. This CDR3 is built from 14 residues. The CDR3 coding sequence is TGCAGCGTTGAACTCAAGCCTGGGGCCAACGTCCTGACTTTC. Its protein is CSVELKPGANVLTF.

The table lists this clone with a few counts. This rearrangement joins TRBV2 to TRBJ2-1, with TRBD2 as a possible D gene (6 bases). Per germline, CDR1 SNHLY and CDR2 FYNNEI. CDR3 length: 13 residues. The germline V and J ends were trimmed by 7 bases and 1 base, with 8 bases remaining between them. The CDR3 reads CASTGTSYNEQFF. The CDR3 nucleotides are TGTGCCAGCACAGGGACTTCCTACAATGAGCAGTTCTTC.

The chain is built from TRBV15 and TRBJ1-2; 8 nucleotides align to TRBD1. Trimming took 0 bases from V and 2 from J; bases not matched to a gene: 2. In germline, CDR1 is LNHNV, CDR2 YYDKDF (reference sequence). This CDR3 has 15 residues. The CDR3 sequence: CATSRETGANYGYTF. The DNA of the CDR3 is TGTGCCACCAGCAGAGAGACAGGGGCGAACTATGGCTACACCTTC.

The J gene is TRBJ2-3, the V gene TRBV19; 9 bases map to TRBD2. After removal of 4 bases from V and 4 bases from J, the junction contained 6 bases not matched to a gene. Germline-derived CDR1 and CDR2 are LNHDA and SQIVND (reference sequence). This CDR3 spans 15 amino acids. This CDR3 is CASSSGTSPPDTQYF. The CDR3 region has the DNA TGTGCCAGTAGTAGCGGGACTAGCCCACCAGATACGCAGTATTTT.

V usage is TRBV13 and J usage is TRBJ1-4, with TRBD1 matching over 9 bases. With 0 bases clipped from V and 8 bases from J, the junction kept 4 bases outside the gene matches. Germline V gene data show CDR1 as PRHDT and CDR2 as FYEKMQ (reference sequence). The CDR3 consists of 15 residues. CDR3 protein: CASSLGGQGWEKLFF. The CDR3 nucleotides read TGTGCCAGCAGCTTAGGCGGACAGGGGTGGGAAAAACTGTTTTTT. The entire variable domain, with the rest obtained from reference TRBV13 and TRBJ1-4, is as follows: AAGVIQSPRHLIKEKRETATLKCYPIPRHDTVYWYQQGPGQDPQFLISFYEKMQSDKGSIPDRFSAQQFSDYHSELNMSSLELGDSALYFCASSLGGQGWEKLFFGSGTQLSVL.